This TCR beta chain originates from a study of T cells after somatic rescue of genetic block (dated by TCRdb to between 2020 and 2021). About the investigation overall: What the study looked at was long-term robustness, specifically in a T-cell system that came about through somatic rescue of a genetic block in T-cell development.

Library preparation was by the immunoSEQ multiplex PCR assay. Held by TCRdb, this immuneACCESS table contains in-frame sequences only and omits some clones. Under half of the omission traces to an unresolved V gene where checked; the cause of the rest is unknown. Counted in this sample were 9,500 to 15,000 clones; about 71% of them appeared once. Approximately 12% of the sample lies in the top ten. Points on this clone: What this receptor recognizes is not known. No qualities accompany the bases; no much larger clone lies one base away.

This clonotype originated in a boy younger than 18. Sample: peripheral blood mononuclear cells (PBMCs).

The DNA sequence follows: TGTGCCAGCAGTTCCTATTTCTACTCTGGAAACACCATATATTTT. Translated, this gives CASSSYFYSGNTIYF. The chain is encoded by TRBV28 joined to TRBJ1-3, with the D gene call left open. The germline ends are 10 bases apart after V is trimmed by 4 bases and J by 0 bases. The CDR3 goes from the cysteine to the phenylalanine over 15 residues. The CDR3 DNA has 45 bases and is translated from base 1. Based on the germline V gene, the CDR1 and CDR2 sequences are MDHEN and SYDVKM.